This record covers a single T cell receptor beta chain. The trim removed 3 bases at V and 5 bases at J, leaving 7 bases unmatched. This CDR3 contains 14 residues. Germline CDR1 and CDR2: SQVTM and ANQGSEA. Assay: immunoSEQ multiplex PCR; the TCRdb copy retains only in-frame clones and omits some. The table includes 350,000 to 450,000 clones, about 85% detected once. This sample stems from a study of blood T cell repertoires in COVID-19. The sample taken for sequencing was peripheral blood. The TCR was taken from a young woman with acute or convalescent COVID-19. The rearrangement joins TRBV29-1 to TRBJ2-7, with 10 bases matching TRBD1. The CDR3 region has the DNA TGCAGCGTTGAGGGGAGGACAGGGGGTCACGAGCAGTACTTC. The encoded protein is CSVEGRTGGHEQYF.